The present T cell receptor (beta chain) was sequenced within a study of T-cell memory formation after mild COVID-19. Study conclusions and caveats: Clones contracting over day 15 to 85 were CD4/CD8 balanced, with later expanders leaning CD4+.

Germline loops: CDR1 SGHNT, CDR2 YYREEE (reference sequence). The V gene lost 2 bases and the J gene lost 4 bases, with 9 bases spanning the gap. The CDR3 contains 13 residues. From 5'RACE with constant-segment primers came TCR alpha and TCR beta cDNA libraries that carried sample barcodes and UMIs. TCRdb reprocessed the 5' RACE reads with MiXCR, giving one entry per CDR3 protein. The sample contains 300,000 to 400,000 distinct CDR3 sequences, more than 15% of which appear only once. Concerning this clonotype: The antigen is unknown.

The chain recombines TRBV5-4 with TRBJ2-5; D unclear. The receptor comes from a man aged 18 to 30 who had mild COVID-19 (a few samples of this study predate the infection). Cell type and time point are not known. What was sequenced was PBMCs or a T cell subset sorted from them (not recorded which). The CDR3, as DNA: TGTGCCAGCAGCTTTACACCGGGAGAGACCCAGTACTTC. Translating it yields CASSFTPGETQYF.